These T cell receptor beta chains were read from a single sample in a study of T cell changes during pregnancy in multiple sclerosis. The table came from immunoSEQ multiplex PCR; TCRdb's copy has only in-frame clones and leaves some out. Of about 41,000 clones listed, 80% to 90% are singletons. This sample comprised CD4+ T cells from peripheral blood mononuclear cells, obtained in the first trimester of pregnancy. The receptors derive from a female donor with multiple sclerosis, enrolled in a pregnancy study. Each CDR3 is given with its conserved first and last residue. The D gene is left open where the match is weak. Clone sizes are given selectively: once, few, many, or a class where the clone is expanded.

CASSYGQNTEAFF	TGTGCCAGCAGTTATGGACAGAACACTGAAGCTTTCTTT	TRBJ1-1	TRBV6-5	.	.
CAWMNGRLQQYF	TGTGCCTGGATGAACGGGAGACTTCAGCAGTACTTC	TRBJ2-5	TRBV30	.	.
CASSQEVRRETQYF	TGTGCCAGCAGCCAAGAGGTGCGCAGGGAGACCCAGTACTTC	TRBJ2-5	TRBV14	.	.
CASSFTSSYNSPLHF	TGTGCCAGCAGCTTTACCAGCTCCTATAATTCACCCCTCCACTTT	TRBJ1-6	TRBV5-6	.	.
CASSLPGGHTEQYF	TGTGCCAGCAGTTTACCTGGGGGACATACCGAGCAGTACTTC	TRBJ2-7	TRBV6-1	.	.
CASSPRAISGSSKNIQYF	TGTGCCAGCTCACCACGGGCGATTAGCGGGAGCTCCAAAAACATTCAGTACTTC	TRBJ2-4	TRBV18	TRBD2	.
CASSLGSGIQETQYF	TGTGCCAGCAGCTTAGGGAGCGGGATCCAAGAGACCCAGTACTTC	TRBJ2-5	TRBV7-6	TRBD2	.
CASSQGGQYGELFF	TGCGCCAGCAGCCAAGGGGGACAGTACGGGGAGCTGTTTTTT	TRBJ2-2	TRBV4-3	TRBD1	.
CASTSRYEQYF	TGTGCCAGCACCTCCAGGTACGAGCAGTACTTC	TRBJ2-7	TRBV28	.	.
CASKTPGQGKNIQYF	TGTGCCAGTAAGACCCCGGGACAGGGCAAAAACATTCAGTACTTC	TRBJ2-4	TRBV19	TRBD1	few
CASTRAGANEKLFF	TGTGCCAGTACCCGGGCAGGGGCTAATGAAAAACTGTTTTTT	TRBJ1-4	TRBV19	.	once
CASSSRTSGSRTQYF	TGTGCCAGCAGTTCCCGGACTAGCGGGAGTCGGACGCAGTATTTT	TRBJ2-3	TRBV28	TRBD2	.
CASSSTGAYEQYF	TGTGCCAGTAGTTCGACAGGGGCATACGAGCAGTACTTC	TRBJ2-7	TRBV19	TRBD1	.
CASSWDRTSEKLFF	TGTGCCAGCAGCTGGGACAGAACCTCCGAAAAACTGTTTTTT	TRBJ1-4	TRBV5-6	TRBD1	.
CASSPRQGSSLEKLFF	TGTGCCAGCTCACCCCGACAGGGGAGCAGTCTAGAAAAACTGTTTTTT	TRBJ1-4	TRBV18	TRBD1	.
CASSLVGGENTGELFF	TGCGCCAGCAGCTTGGTGGGGGGAGAGAACACCGGGGAGCTGTTTTTT	TRBJ2-2	TRBV5-1	.	.
CASSLSVGHRGGRPYEQYF	TGTGCCAGCAGCTTAAGTGTCGGGCATCGGGGAGGAAGGCCCTACGAGCAGTACTTC	TRBJ2-7	TRBV7-3	.	.
CASSVGTSGRADDTQYF	TGTGCCAGCAGCGTAGGGACTAGCGGGAGGGCCGATGATACGCAGTATTTT	TRBJ2-3	TRBV9	TRBD2	once
CAAHSGRARYNEQFF	TGTGCCGCTCATAGCGGGAGGGCGAGGTACAATGAGCAGTTCTTC	TRBJ2-1	TRBV7-9	TRBD2	few
CASSQDNRRNTEAFF	TGTGCCAGCAGCCAAGATAACAGAAGGAACACTGAAGCTTTCTTT	TRBJ1-1	TRBV14	.	.
CASSLAMSVEQFF	TGTGCCAGCAGCTTAGCGATGAGTGTTGAGCAGTTCTTC	TRBJ2-1	TRBV7-2	.	once
CASNLGPGTSFEYF	TGTGCCAGCAACCTCGGTCCCGGGACTAGCTTTGAGTACTTC	TRBJ2-4	TRBV21-1	.	once
CASSQGFTGGRVATNEKLFF	TGCGCCAGCAGCCAAGGTTTCACAGGGGGCCGGGTTGCAACTAATGAAAAACTGTTTTTT	TRBJ1-4	TRBV4-3	TRBD1	.
CASSLGLGAGQPQHF	TGTGCCAGCAGCTTAGGCTTAGGGGCTGGGCAGCCCCAGCATTTT	TRBJ1-5	TRBV7-2	.	.
CASSLAGANYGYTF	TGTGCCAGCAGTTTGGCGGGCGCGAACTATGGCTACACCTTC	TRBJ1-2	TRBV27	.	.
CASSSRGLGYGYTF	TGTGCCAGCAGCTCTAGGGGATTAGGGTATGGCTACACCTTC	TRBJ1-2	TRBV5-6	.	.
CASSEALLTGELFF	TGTGCCAGCAGTGAAGCGCTCCTGACTGGGGAGCTGTTTTTT	TRBJ2-2	TRBV2	.	.
CASSSDRANEKLFF	TGTGCCAGCAGCTCGGACAGGGCAAATGAAAAACTGTTTTTT	TRBJ1-4	TRBV7-9	TRBD1	.
CASSLGDRGSYNEQFF	TGTGCCAGCAGCTTAGGAGACAGGGGCTCCTACAATGAGCAGTTCTTC	TRBJ2-1	TRBV7-9	TRBD1	.
CASSDRLSQPQHF	TGTGCCAGCAGTGATAGATTAAGCCAGCCCCAGCATTTT	TRBJ1-5	TRBV6-1	.	once
CASSQGGSADTQYF	TGCGCCAGCAGCCAGGGGGGGAGTGCAGATACGCAGTATTTT	TRBJ2-3	TRBV4-3	TRBD2	.
CASSLGRGTGGYNEQFF	TGTGCCAGCAGTTTGGGCCGTGGGACAGGGGGCTACAATGAGCAGTTCTTC	TRBJ2-1	TRBV27	TRBD1	.
CSVAGLATQPSTDTQYF	TGCAGCGTCGCGGGACTAGCGACACAACCTAGCACAGATACGCAGTATTTT	TRBJ2-3	TRBV29-1	TRBD2	.
CASSFSPQQGVGQPQHF	TGTGCCAGCAGCTTCAGCCCCCAACAGGGGGTCGGTCAGCCCCAGCATTTT	TRBJ1-5	TRBV5-5	TRBD1	.
CASSTSGPGADTQYF	TGTGCCAGCAGTACCTCCGGCCCAGGGGCGGATACGCAGTATTTT	TRBJ2-3	TRBV28	.	once
CASSAHGQQYF	TGTGCCAGTAGTGCCCATGGCCAGCAGTACTTC	TRBJ2-7	TRBV19	.	.
CASSQDRGTETQYF	TGTGCCAGCAGCCAAGATAGGGGGACAGAGACCCAGTACTTC	TRBJ2-5	TRBV4-2	.	.
CASSLTGDNDYGYTF	TGCGCCAGCAGCTTGACAGGGGATAATGACTATGGCTACACCTTC	TRBJ1-2	TRBV5-1	TRBD1	.
CATSRDRVLDNEQFF	TGTGCCACCAGCAGAGACAGGGTTCTCGACAATGAGCAGTTCTTC	TRBJ2-1	TRBV15	.	once
CASSTPGTRSREQFF	TGTGCCAGCAGCACTCCCGGGACTAGATCGAGGGAGCAGTTCTTC	TRBJ2-1	TRBV5-6	TRBD2	.
CASSLKTQTGNTEAFF	TGTGCCAGCAGCTTGAAAACCCAGACAGGGAACACTGAAGCTTTCTTT	TRBJ1-1	TRBV7-8	.	.
CASSSTGFESGANVLTF	TGTGCCAGCAGCTCGACAGGTTTCGAATCTGGGGCCAACGTCCTGACTTTC	TRBJ2-6	TRBV7-2	.	.